This note documents a single TCR beta chain sequence. What it recognizes is unknown. Deep-level settings were used for running the assay. Here immunoSEQ multiplex PCR was the method, and the copy in TCRdb shows in-frame clones only, minus some. The table lists more than 400,000 clones, about 96% of them singletons. This sample was included in a study of shared clonotypes between healthy human individuals. Study-level findings and limits: Relative to their counterparts shared across all four donors, non-shared clonotypes exhibited diminished generation probabilities. Sampling was confined to blood; repertoires within tissues likely differ.

The CDR3 length is 14 residues. Germline V CDR1 and CDR2: SQVTM, ANQGSEA. V was pared by 3 bases and J by 2 bases, with 13 bases between. V gene TRBV29-1 combines with J gene TRBJ2-5; D is perhaps TRBD2 (6 bases). The sequencing input was naive CD4+ T cells sorted from blood. Sample subset: CD45RA+ positively selected. The sequence came from a woman aged 25 to 39 in good health. DNA of the CDR3: TGCAGCGTTGAGGGCCGGGACTTTCAAGAGACCCAGTACTTC. Encoded protein: CSVEGRDFQETQYF.